This T cell receptor beta chain stems from a study of Ad26.COV2.S vaccination and SARS-CoV-2 variants. TCRdb's copy holds only in-frame clones and misses some; the assay was immunoSEQ multiplex PCR. In the table there are around 140,000 clones, 86% of which are singletons. In this sample, this clone turned up once. The V and J ends lost 3 bases and 0 bases respectively, with 15 bases between them. This CDR3 has 16 residues. Germline V lookup: CDR1 MNHEY, CDR2 SMNVEV (reference sequence). The sequencing here drew on peripheral blood, taken after recovery from COVID-19. This TCR was sampled from a human donor who had recovered from COVID-19. The chain is built from TRBV27 and TRBJ2-7; weak D call: TRBD2 (6 bases). In DNA, the CDR3 is TGTGCCAGCAGTTTGTTGGGACCCGGGAGCTCCTACGAGCAGTACTTC. It encodes CASSLLGPGSSYEQYF.